The 11 T cell receptor beta chains below all came from one sample that was sequenced in a study of T cells in Graves' hyperthyroidism and ophthalmopathy. TCR beta CDR3 regions were amplified from RNA transcripts. First-round RT-PCR with HTBI primers amplified the TCR CDR3 region. TCRdb reprocessed the multiplex PCR reads via MiXCR and lists one record per CDR3 protein. Among around 380,000 distinct CDR3 sequences, less than 15% were seen once, and the ten largest hold around 20%. Source material: blood. The receptors stem from a man aged 25 to 40 with Graves' hyperthyroidism that later progressed to Graves' ophthalmopathy.

This clonotype was recorded a few times. The rearrangement joins TRBV29-1 to TRBJ1-2, with TRBD1 matching 12 bases. The V gene's germline CDR1 is SQVTM and CDR2 ANQGSEA. This CDR3 spans 13 amino acids. Losses at the gene ends were 6 bases for V and 8 bases for J; bases not matched to a gene: 7. CDR3 nucleotides: TGCAGCGTCGCGGGACAGGGGGCGAAAGGCTACACCTTC. Translated, it gives CSVAGQGAKGYTF.

This clonotype occurred a few times. The rearrangement links TRBV5-1 to TRBJ2-7, with TRBD2 matching over 9 bases. The CDR3 has 16 amino acids. CDR1 SGHRS and CDR2 YFSETQ come from the germline V gene. After removal of 4 bases from V and 4 bases from J, the junction contained 12 bases not matched to a gene. The CDR3 DNA reads TGCGCCAGCAGCCCCCTAGGAGCGGGGGGTGCTTACGAGCAGTACTTC. This sequence encodes CASSPLGAGGAYEQYF.

This clonotype appeared many times. The chain combines TRBV29-1 with TRBJ2-1, with 9 bases that match TRBD1. V gave up 3 bases and J gave up 2 bases; unmatched junction bases: 2. Looked up from germline, CDR1 is SQVTM and CDR2 is ANQGSEA. The CDR3 sequence is 14 residues long. The CDR3 DNA follows: TGCAGCGTTGAGGGGGACAGGGCCTACAATGAGCAGTTCTTC. Protein product: CSVEGDRAYNEQFF.

The chain has TRBV27 and TRBJ1-3, with a weak D call TRBD1 (5 bases). Looked up from germline, CDR1 is MNHEY and CDR2 is SMNVEV (reference sequence). The CDR3 contains 14 residues. V was shortened by 0 bases and J by 2 bases, with 5 bases between the two germline ends. The CDR3 DNA follows: TGTGCCAGCAGTTTATCGGGGGCTGGAAACACCATATATTTT. Translating gives CASSLSGAGNTIYF.

This clonotype was observed many times. The chain is built from TRBV24-1 and TRBJ2-3; 10 bases align to TRBD2. Germline CDR1 and CDR2: KGHDR and SFDVKD. This CDR3 has 17 residues. J gave up 4 bases and V 0 bases, and 6 bases lay outside the gene matches. The CDR3 is CATSDLASGGFADTQYF. CDR3 nucleotide sequence: TGTGCCACCAGTGATTTGGCTAGCGGGGGTTTTGCAGATACGCAGTATTTT.

This clonotype was detected only a few times. This rearrangement joins TRBV20-1 to TRBJ2-4; D is undetermined. Deletions cut 3 bases from V and 1 base from J, with 10 bases between. CDR1 and CDR2 (germline): DFQATT, SNEGSKA (reference sequence). The CDR3 is 14 amino acids. The CDR3 region has the DNA TGCAGTGCTAGCCCCATCAGGGCCAAAAACATTCAGTACTTC. It translates to CSASPIRAKNIQYF.

The CDR3 here is CASSFPGQGFPPFF. CDR3 bases: TGTGCCAGCAGCTTTCCGGGACAGGGGTTCCCCCCGTTCTTC. The V and J genes are TRBV7-2 and TRBJ2-1, with 10 positions matching TRBD1. This CDR3 has 14 residues. V was clipped by 3 bases and J by 15 bases; unmatched bases: 11. Germline V lookup: CDR1 SGHTA, CDR2 FQGNSA.

There are many counts of this clonotype. V gene TRBV2 combines with J gene TRBJ2-7; D not certain. Germline assignment: CDR1 SNHLY and CDR2 FYNNEI. The V end lost 7 bases, the J end lost 0 bases, and 10 bases lay between the germline ends. The CDR3 sequence is 13 residues long. The DNA for the CDR3 is TGTGCCAGCAACGGGCCCAGCTCCTACGAGCAGTACTTC. This encodes CASNGPSSYEQYF.

This clonotype was counted many times. The chain is built from TRBV20-1 and TRBJ1-5; the match to TRBD1 covers 7 bases. Germline CDR1 and CDR2: DFQATT and SNEGSKA (reference sequence). J lost 2 bases, V lost 6 bases, and 13 bases had no gene match. CDR3 length: 16 residues. The CDR3 nucleotides are TGCAGTGCGAGCAACAGGGGTTTGATAGGCAATCAGCCCCAGCATTTT. It yields the protein CSASNRGLIGNQPQHF.

In this sample, this clonotype turned up many times. The chain is built from TRBV6-1 and TRBJ2-5; D perhaps matches TRBD2 (7 bases). The CDR3 length is 14 residues. V was clipped by 5 bases and J by 3 bases, with 13 bases between them. Germline assignment: CDR1 MNHNS and CDR2 SASEGT. The CDR3: CASSWGGGEETQYF. The CDR3 region has the DNA TGTGCCAGCAGTTGGGGGGGGGGCGAAGAGACCCAGTACTTC.

This clonotype appeared many times. This chain connects TRBV2 to TRBJ1-6; 7 bases line up with TRBD1. The CDR3 runs to 14 residues. Germline lookup yields CDR1 SNHLY and CDR2 FYNNEI. The V segment lost 1 base and the J segment 9 bases; nucleotides outside the gene matches: 3. The CDR3 region has the DNA TGTGCCAGCAGTGAAGACAGGGGTGGTTCACCCCTCCACTTT. Translation: CASSEDRGGSPLHF. Looking up the rest from reference TRBV2 and TRBJ1-6 gives the full variable domain: EPEVTQTPSHQVTQMGQEVILRCVPISNHLYFYWYRQILGQKVEFLVSFYNNEISEKSEIFDDQFSVERPDGSNFTLKIRSTKLEDSAMYFCASSEDRGGSPLHFGNGTRLTVT.